One sample yielded the 29 T cell receptor beta chains listed below, sequenced in a study of T cells after yellow fever vaccination. Each CDR3 protein is one row after TCRdb ran MiXCR on the 5' RACE reads. The sample yields around 550,000 distinct CDR3 sequences, over 15% seen once. This specimen consisted of PBMCs, obtained 15 days after the yellow fever booster vaccination. The receptors here all came from a man aged 25-45 years who received the YFV17D yellow fever vaccine.

The chain joins TRBV29-1 to TRBJ2-1, with a weak D call TRBD2 (5 bases). V lost 8 bases and J lost 8, with 19 bases in between. The CDR3 length is 13 residues. The V gene's germline CDR1 is SQVTM and CDR2 ANQGSEA. CDR3: CSSGSPLIDEQFF. Here the CDR3 DNA reads TGCAGCTCGGGGTCCCCCCTAATCGATGAGCAGTTCTTC.

The chain couples TRBV28 to TRBJ2-2; TRBD2 matches 8 bases. This CDR3 has 16 amino acids. The V segment lost 6 bases and the J segment 2 bases; nucleotides outside the gene matches: 8. The germline V gene encodes CDR1 MDHEN and CDR2 SYDVKM. CDR3 DNA sequence: TGTGCCAGCAGAAGCGAAAGCGGGAGCAACACCGGGGAGCTGTTTTTT. Protein product: CASRSESGSNTGELFF.

The rearrangement joins TRBV5-5 to TRBJ2-1; 10 nucleotides line up with TRBD2. V lost 7 bases to trimming and J lost 7 bases; unmatched junction nucleotides: 2. Germline CDR1 is SGHKS and CDR2 is YYEKEE (reference sequence). The CDR3 totals 12 residues. CDR3 bases: TGTGCCAGCCAGCGGGAGGGGAATGAGCAGTTCTTC. Protein product: CASQREGNEQFF.

V gene TRBV6-1 combines with J gene TRBJ2-5; 8 positions agree with TRBD1. The J segment lost 3 bases and the V segment lost 6 bases, leaving 9 bases of the junction unmatched. The germline CDR1 and CDR2 sequences are MNHNS and SASEGT. The CDR3 contains 15 residues. CDR3 amino acids: CASSSLGQGKETQYF. CDR3 DNA sequence: TGTGCCAGCAGCTCTCTTGGACAGGGTAAAGAGACCCAGTACTTC.

This clonotype came up once. The gene calls are TRBV24-1 and TRBJ2-5, with TRBD1 identical over 10 bases. Trimming cost V 4 bases and J 6 bases; bases outside gene matches: 16. There are 18 residues in the CDR3. Germline values: CDR1 KGHDR, CDR2 SFDVKD. The DNA of the CDR3 is TGTGCCACCAGTGACCCGGGAGATGGGACAGGGGACCGTCAGACCCAGTACTTC. Translation gives CATSDPGDGTGDRQTQYF.

This chain joins TRBV6-2 or TRBV6-3 and TRBJ2-4; the D gene is possibly TRBD2 (6 bases). The CDR3 spans 13 residues. Deletions cut 8 bases from V and 9 bases from J, with 17 bases between. The V gene's germline CDR1 is MNHEY and CDR2 SVGEGT. CDR3: CASSGVGGVIQYF. Here the CDR3 DNA reads TGTGCCAGCTCTGGAGTGGGAGGCGTCATTCAGTACTTC.

The CDR3 is CATSRADSVAEQYF. The DNA of the CDR3 is TGTGCCACCAGCAGAGCCGACAGTGTAGCCGAGCAGTACTTC. The rearrangement links TRBV15 to TRBJ2-7; tentative D call: TRBD1 (5 bases). The V gene lost 1 base and the J gene lost 6 bases, with 13 bases spanning the gap. The germline gives CDR1 LNHNV, CDR2 YYDKDF (reference sequence). The CDR3 loop spans 14 amino acids.

This clonotype occurred a few times. The chain is built from TRBV12-3 or TRBV12-4 and TRBJ2-1; TRBD2 is a possible D gene (5 bases). The CDR3 consists of 13 residues. V was shortened by 3 bases and J by 8 bases, with 11 bases between the two germline ends. This CDR3 is CASSFPAADEQFF. The CDR3 coding sequence is TGTGCCAGCAGTTTCCCAGCGGCGGATGAGCAGTTCTTC.

The V and J genes are TRBV11-2 and TRBJ2-7; 7 bases are shared with TRBD2. J gave up 6 bases and V 5 bases, and 7 bases lay outside the gene matches. Per the germline V gene, CDR1 is SGHAT and CDR2 is FQNNGV. The CDR3 contains 13 residues. The CDR3 DNA reads TGTGCCAGCAGCCCCCGGGACTACGGCGAGCAGTACTTC. This codes for CASSPRDYGEQYF.

This clonotype was seen only a few times. The genes are TRBV4-3 and TRBJ2-1, with D unresolved. CDR3 length: 14 residues. The germline V gene encodes CDR1 LGHNA and CDR2 YSLEER. V lost 2 bases and J lost 7, with 12 bases in between. This CDR3 reads CASSQRTQGNEQFF. The DNA of the CDR3 is TGCGCCAGCAGCCAAAGGACCCAAGGAAATGAGCAGTTCTTC.

CDR3 in amino acids: CASSYLKDYHNEQFF. CDR3 coding DNA: TGTGCCAGCAGTTACTTAAAGGACTACCACAATGAGCAGTTCTTC. This rearrangement joins TRBV6-2 or TRBV6-3 to TRBJ2-1, with D maybe TRBD2 (6 bases). V lost 1 base and J 5 bases, leaving 12 bases between the germline ends. Germline V gene data show CDR1 as MNHEY and CDR2 as SVGEGT. The CDR3 loop spans 15 amino acids.

This clonotype turned up a few times. The chain uses TRBV19 and TRBJ2-1; D is undetermined. V lost 3 bases, J lost 15 bases, and 12 bases lay in between. The CDR3 covers 11 residues. Germline CDR1 LNHDA, CDR2 SQIVND (reference sequence). CDR3 sequence (DNA): TGTGCCAGTAGTATTGGGTGGTCTCCGTTCTTC. It encodes CASSIGWSPFF.

V is TRBV6-1 and J is TRBJ2-7, with 9 bases that match TRBD2. This CDR3 is 13 amino acids long. Germline CDR1 is MNHNS and CDR2 is SASEGT. V was pared by 6 bases and J by 3 bases, with 3 bases of the junction left unmatched. Here the CDR3 DNA reads TGTGCCAGCAGGAGACTAGCGGTCTACGAGCAGTACTTC. Residues: CASRRLAVYEQYF.

The gene calls are TRBV29-1 and TRBJ2-3; D may match TRBD1 or TRBD2 (5 bases each). This CDR3 contains 14 residues. Between the trimmed V and J ends, which lost 6 bases and 0 bases, there was a span of 13 bases. From germline, CDR1 is SQVTM and CDR2 ANQGSEA. CDR3 loop: CSVKGPQSTDTQYF. The CDR3 DNA sequence: TGCAGCGTCAAGGGACCGCAGAGCACAGATACGCAGTATTTT.

In the case of this clonotype: Sequence at one end of the junction differs from germline and may be a read error. This rearrangement joins TRBV6-1 to TRBJ1-5; D remains unclear. Germline assignment: CDR1 MNHNS and CDR2 SASEGT. The CDR3 is 15 residues long. Here the CDR3 DNA reads TGTGCCAGCAGCATGGGTGCCCGTAGCTATCAGCCCCAGCATTTT. Its translation is CASSMGARSYQPQHF.

The rearrangement joins TRBV19 to TRBJ2-3; D is uncertain. The CDR3 runs to 15 residues. Germline V gene data show CDR1 as LNHDA and CDR2 as SQIVND (reference sequence). V dropped 4 bases and J dropped 4 bases, with 15 bases sitting between them. The CDR3 nucleotides read TGTGCCAGTAGTACCGGACGTAAAAGTGCAGATACGCAGTATTTT. This encodes CASSTGRKSADTQYF.

This clonotype showed up just a few times. The chain is built from TRBV3-1 and TRBJ1-2, with no clear D. The CDR3 sequence is 13 residues long. Trimming took 4 bases from V and 3 from J, leaving 9 bases between them. Looked up from germline, CDR1 is LGHDT and CDR2 is YNNKEL (reference sequence). As DNA, the CDR3 is TGTGCCAGCAGCCTCGACTTCGACTATGGCTACACCTTC. Its protein product is CASSLDFDYGYTF.

This clonotype turned up a few times. The chain uses TRBV4-3 and TRBJ1-6, with no clear D. The CDR3 extends over 14 amino acids. The V gene's germline CDR1 is LGHNA and CDR2 YSLEER. V shed 1 base and J shed 8 bases, with 9 bases lying between them. This CDR3 reads CASSQGGFYSPLHF. The CDR3 DNA reads as TGCGCCAGCAGCCAAGGAGGGTTCTATTCACCCCTCCACTTT.

The V gene is TRBV27, the J gene TRBJ2-5; 12 bases match TRBD2. Germline V gene sequence: CDR1 MNHEY, CDR2 SMNVEV (reference sequence). The CDR3 is made up of 20 amino acids. With V trimmed by 5 bases and J by 3 bases, 19 bases remained unmatched. CDR3 nucleotide sequence: TGTGCCAGCAGTACCCTCGGACTAGCGGGAAGACCGACCACCGAAGAGACCCAGTACTTC. It translates to CASSTLGLAGRPTTEETQYF.

Only a few counts were recorded for this clonotype. The V and J genes are TRBV29-1 and TRBJ1-1; D is unresolved. CDR1 and CDR2 from the germline V gene are SQVTM and ANQGSEA. The germline V and J ends were trimmed by 7 bases and 4 bases, with 13 bases remaining between them. The CDR3 extends over 12 amino acids. CDR3 loop: CSAASATTEAFF. The CDR3 bases are TGCAGCGCCGCCTCGGCCACCACTGAAGCTTTCTTT. The variable domain in full, completed from reference TRBV29-1 and TRBJ1-1, reads SAVISQKPSRDICQRGTSLTIQCQVDSQVTMMFWYRQQPGQSLTLIATANQGSEATYESGFVIDKFPISRPNLTFSTLTVSNMSPEDSSIYLCSAASATTEAFFGQGTRLTVV.

This sequence joins TRBV6-2 or TRBV6-3 and TRBJ2-1, with 10 bases aligning to TRBD2. The length of the CDR3 is 13 residues. V lost 5 bases, J lost 11 bases, and 6 bases stayed unmatched. Germline CDR1 reads MNHEY; CDR2 reads SVGEGT. For the CDR3, the DNA is TGTGCCAGCAGTCCCGTAGCGGGAGGACAGCAGTTCTTC. Its protein is CASSPVAGGQQFF.

This chain uses TRBV5-5 with TRBJ2-5; no definite D call. Trimming left V 6 bases short and J 3 bases short, with 12 bases between. CDR1 SGHKS and CDR2 YYEKEE come from the germline V gene (reference sequence). The CDR3 is made up of 13 amino acids. The DNA of the CDR3 is TGTGCCAGCACCCAGACTTTGGAAGAGACCCAGTACTTC. Translation gives CASTQTLEETQYF. The variable domain in full, with the rest retrieved from reference TRBV5-5 and TRBJ2-5, is DAGVTQSPTHLIKTRGQQVTLRCSPISGHKSVSWYQQVLGQGPQFIFQYYEKEERGRGNFPDRFSARQFPNYSSELNVNALLLGDSALYLCASTQTLEETQYFGPGTRLLVL.

The chain carries TRBV6-5 and TRBJ2-3, with a weak D call TRBD1 (6 bases). The CDR3 spans 16 residues. In germline, CDR1 is MNHEY, CDR2 SVGAGI. V shed 4 bases and J shed 3 bases, with 17 bases lying between them. The CDR3 sequence is CASSFLRGSATDTQYF. The CDR3 DNA reads TGTGCCAGCAGTTTCCTAAGGGGGTCTGCAACAGATACGCAGTATTTT.

This clonotype occurred a few times. The chain recombines TRBV10-3 with TRBJ2-5; D perhaps matches TRBD2 (5 bases). V lost 3 bases and J lost 7, with 15 bases in between. The CDR3 has 14 residues. Germline CDR1 reads ENHRY; CDR2 reads SYGVKD. The CDR3 nucleotides are TGTGCCATCAGTGACGGAGGTTATGGTGGGACCCAGTACTTC. As protein: CAISDGGYGGTQYF.

The V gene is TRBV6-1, the J gene TRBJ1-2; possibly TRBD1 for D (6 bases). Looked up from germline, CDR1 is MNHNS and CDR2 is SASEGT. Trimming removed 8 bases from V and 4 bases from J, with 20 bases in between. The CDR3 totals 15 residues. The CDR3 region has the DNA TGTGCCAGCCAGGGACACTTACCGGGAGTCTATGGCTACACCTTC. Translated, it gives CASQGHLPGVYGYTF.

The genes are TRBV6-1 and TRBJ2-7; 8 bases map to TRBD1. Germline values: CDR1 MNHNS, CDR2 SASEGT. This CDR3 spans 15 amino acids. The trim removed 5 bases at V and 3 bases at J, leaving 9 bases unmatched. The CDR3 sequence is CASSPGTGAYYEQYF. CDR3 DNA sequence: TGTGCCAGCAGTCCCGGGACAGGTGCTTACTACGAGCAGTACTTC.

This clonotype was found a few times. The chain joins TRBV3-1 to TRBJ2-5; D is uncertain. V lost 4 bases to trimming and J lost 5 bases, with 26 bases between them. This CDR3 has 18 residues. From germline, CDR1 is LGHDT and CDR2 YNNKEL (reference sequence). The CDR3 region is CASSLDFSALSRKETQYF. The CDR3 DNA reads as TGTGCCAGCAGCCTAGATTTTTCGGCTTTATCTCGAAAGGAGACCCAGTACTTC.

The genes are TRBV5-4 and TRBJ2-3, with 10 bases identical to TRBD1. CDR1 and CDR2 from the germline V gene are SGHNT and YYREEE (reference sequence). The V segment lost 5 bases and the J segment 4 bases; nucleotides outside the gene matches: 7. CDR3 length equals 15 residues. CDR3 protein: CASRFGDRGPDTQYF. The CDR3 DNA sequence: TGTGCCAGCAGATTTGGGGACAGGGGCCCAGATACGCAGTATTTT.

At least ten counts were recorded for this clonotype. At one end, the junction sequence differs from germline, possibly due to a read error. The chain has TRBV12-3 or TRBV12-4 and TRBJ2-3; TRBD2 aligns across 11 bases. The CDR3 covers 14 residues. The CDR3 loop reads CASSLGLAGDTQYF. The CDR3 region has the DNA TGTGCCAGCAGCTTAGGACTAGCGGGAGATACGCAGTATTTT.